The next 18 T cell receptor beta chains were all read from a single sample in a study of T cell repertoires in cytomegalovirus infection. TCRdb recomputed calls from the reads with MiXCR, one row per CDR3 protein. The sample lists 740,000 or so distinct CDR3 sequences, roughly 35% occurring once. Sequenced sample: PBMCs. The receptors were gathered from a human donor in good health (CMV status not recorded). Some clones in this sample may be carry-over from other donors' samples.

This clonotype was seen a few times. The rearrangement uses TRBV5-6 and TRBJ2-5; D is uncertain. CDR3 length equals 15 residues. With 3 bases removed from V and 2 bases from J, the gap between germline ends came to 14 bases. Germline lookup yields CDR1 SGHDT and CDR2 YYEEEE. DNA of the CDR3: TGTGCCAGCAGCTCGGCGAAGTCGTCTCAAGAGACCCAGTACTTC. Its translation is CASSSAKSSQETQYF. The full variable domain, rest sourced from reference TRBV5-6 and TRBJ2-5, is DAGVTQSPTHLIKTRGQQVTLRCSPKSGHDTVSWYQQALGQGPQFIFQYYEEEERQRGNFPDRFSGHQFPNYSSELNVNALLLGDSALYLCASSSAKSSQETQYFGPGTRLLVL.

The rearrangement joins TRBV6-5 to TRBJ2-1; TRBD1 matches at 7 bases. CDR3 length: 14 amino acids. From germline, CDR1 is MNHEY and CDR2 SVGAGI. V lost 5 bases, J lost 6 bases, and 7 bases stayed unmatched. The CDR3 reads CASSLQGNPNEQFF. As DNA, the CDR3 is TGTGCCAGCAGTCTACAGGGGAATCCCAATGAGCAGTTCTTC.

The table lists this clonotype with a count of one. The gene calls are TRBV5-1 and TRBJ2-1; 8 bases agree with TRBD2. Trimming at V came to 5 bases and at J to 1 base, leaving 11 bases not matched to a gene. The CDR3 spans 17 residues. In germline, CDR1 is SGHRS, CDR2 YFSETQ. The CDR3 is CASRSSGWAVSYNEQFF. The CDR3 nucleotides are TGCGCCAGCAGGTCTAGCGGGTGGGCGGTTTCCTACAATGAGCAGTTCTTC.

This clonotype turned up a few times. The chain joins TRBV4-1 to TRBJ2-2; D may be TRBD1 (6 bases). Germline V gives CDR1 MGHRA, CDR2 YSYEKL. The CDR3 length is 16 residues. V lost 3 bases, J lost 4 bases, and 15 bases lay in between. The CDR3 reads CASSHGDTRSTGELFF. The CDR3 coding sequence is TGCGCCAGCAGCCACGGGGACACGAGATCCACCGGGGAGCTGTTTTTT.

CDR3: CSAPPSGSTNEQYF. The CDR3 region has the DNA TGCAGTGCCCCGCCCTCCGGCTCTACAAACGAGCAGTACTTC. J is TRBJ2-7 and V is TRBV20-1; D is undetermined. From germline, CDR1 is DFQATT and CDR2 SNEGSKA (reference sequence). The CDR3 is 14 amino acids. V lost 6 bases to trimming and J lost 5 bases, with 20 bases between them.

V is TRBV28 and J is TRBJ2-3; D gene unclear. The CDR3 contains 12 residues. The germline V and J ends were trimmed by 7 bases and 2 bases, with 7 bases remaining between them. Germline V gene data show CDR1 as MDHEN and CDR2 as SYDVKM. CDR3 sequence: CASKRATDTQYF. In nucleotides, the CDR3 is TGTGCCAGCAAGAGAGCCACAGATACGCAGTATTTT.

In its sample, this clonotype was seen a few times. The gene calls are TRBV4-2 and TRBJ2-7; possible D gene TRBD2, 6 bases. Germline V gene sequence: CDR1 LGHNA, CDR2 YNFKEQ. The CDR3 runs to 15 residues. Trimming shortened V by 0 bases and J by 5 bases, and 14 bases separated the two germline ends. CDR3 in amino acids: CASSQDQEGRNEQYF. The DNA of the CDR3 is TGTGCCAGCAGCCAAGATCAGGAGGGAAGGAACGAGCAGTACTTC.

The rearrangement links TRBV6-2 or TRBV6-3 to TRBJ1-1; D gene unclear. The CDR3 consists of 14 residues. The ends were cut back, 7 bases at V and 0 bases at J, with 12 bases in the middle. Germline CDR1 reads MNHEY; CDR2 reads SVGEGT. CDR3 sequence (DNA): TGTGCCAGCATAGCCCCCAGGATGAACACTGAAGCTTTCTTT. Its protein is CASIAPRMNTEAFF.

In DNA, the CDR3 is TGTGCCAGCAGCTTGGCCGGGGGTGGACCCCTCCACTTT. Protein product: CASSLAGGGPLHF. The genes are TRBV5-6 and TRBJ1-6, with D perhaps TRBD1 (5 bases). The CDR3 is 13 residues long. The V gene's germline CDR1 is SGHDT and CDR2 YYEEEE. Trimming stripped 0 bases from V and 12 bases from J, with 10 bases between. The whole variable domain, filled in from reference TRBV5-6 and TRBJ1-6, reads DAGVTQSPTHLIKTRGQQVTLRCSPKSGHDTVSWYQQALGQGPQFIFQYYEEEERQRGNFPDRFSGHQFPNYSSELNVNALLLGDSALYLCASSLAGGGPLHFGNGTRLTVT.

DNA for the CDR3: TGTGCCAGCAGTTCTCGGGTCTATGGCTACACCTTC. Translating it yields CASSSRVYGYTF. This chain links TRBV28 with TRBJ1-2, with D unresolved. The CDR3 covers 12 residues. V lost 4 bases, J lost 4 bases, and 7 bases lay in between. CDR1 and CDR2 (germline): MDHEN, SYDVKM.

This clonotype occurred a few times. The chain is built from TRBV28 and TRBJ2-5, with 7 nucleotides matching TRBD1. J lost 2 bases, V lost 7 bases, and 13 bases had no gene match. From germline, CDR1 is MDHEN and CDR2 SYDVKM. There are 16 residues in the CDR3. CDR3 DNA sequence: TGTGCCAGCAATCCTAGAGTCCGGGGACAGCAAGAGACCCAGTACTTC. Translating gives CASNPRVRGQQETQYF.

This chain uses TRBV6-5 with TRBJ1-2; the match to TRBD1 covers 8 bases. Losses at the gene ends were 5 bases for V and 8 bases for J; bases not matched to a gene: 7. CDR3 length: 13 amino acids. The germline V gene encodes CDR1 MNHEY and CDR2 SVGAGI. The DNA for the CDR3 is TGTGCCAGCAGTCAGACAGGGGCGGGGGGCTACACCTTC. This codes for CASSQTGAGGYTF.

This rearrangement joins TRBV28 to TRBJ2-7; 9 positions agree with TRBD2. In germline, CDR1 is MDHEN, CDR2 SYDVKM. This CDR3 region has 14 residues. V trimming: 3 bases; J trimming: 12 bases; junction bases outside the gene matches: 12. The CDR3, as DNA: TGTGCCAGCAGTTTTCTCAAGACTAGCGGTCTTAGGTACTTC. Its protein product is CASSFLKTSGLRYF.

This clonotype appeared many times. The V and J genes are TRBV7-9 and TRBJ2-2, with D possibly being TRBD1 (6 bases). In germline, CDR1 is SEHNR, CDR2 FQNEAQ (reference sequence). V lost 6 bases, J lost 6 bases, and 8 bases lay in between. This CDR3 comprises 12 residues. The CDR3 DNA reads TGTGCCAGCAGTCACAGGGCCGGGGAGCTGTTTTTT. This translates into CASSHRAGELFF.

V is TRBV20-1 and J is TRBJ2-3; 10 bases match TRBD2. V shed 4 bases and J 2 bases; nucleotides not matched to a gene: 3. The CDR3 consists of 14 residues. Germline lookup yields CDR1 DFQATT and CDR2 SNEGSKA (reference sequence). CDR3 nucleotides: TGCAGTGCTACTCTAGCGGGGGTCACAGATACGCAGTATTTT. Translated, it gives CSATLAGVTDTQYF.

This clonotype has a count of ten or more. The J gene is TRBJ1-6, the V gene TRBV7-2; D unclear. V was trimmed by 5 bases and J by 0 bases, leaving 8 bases between them. Germline loops: CDR1 SGHTA, CDR2 FQGNSA. The CDR3 is made up of 15 amino acids. The CDR3 sequence is CASSPSSSYNSPLHF. The CDR3 DNA follows: TGTGCCAGCAGCCCTTCGAGCTCCTATAATTCACCCCTCCACTTT.

This clonotype turned up a few times. This sequence joins TRBV15 and TRBJ1-2; TRBD1 agrees at 9 bases. CDR3 length: 15 amino acids. V gave up 1 base and J gave up 6 bases; unmatched junction bases: 6. From germline, CDR1 is LNHNV and CDR2 YYDKDF (reference sequence). This chain's CDR3 is CATSRGEDRGDGYTF. The CDR3 DNA is TGTGCCACCAGCAGAGGGGAAGACAGGGGGGATGGCTACACCTTC.

The sample holds many counts of this clonotype. The genes are TRBV7-2 and TRBJ2-3, with D unresolved. Per germline, CDR1 SGHTA and CDR2 FQGNSA. V was trimmed by 1 base and J by 0 bases, leaving 20 bases between them. The CDR3 extends over 19 amino acids. The chain's CDR3 is CASSLDWRYPPPSTDTQYF. The CDR3 DNA reads as TGTGCCAGCAGCTTAGATTGGCGCTATCCCCCCCCGAGCACAGATACGCAGTATTTT.